These T cell receptor beta chains were read from a single sample in a study of T-cell memory formation after mild COVID-19. Each CDR3 protein is one row after TCRdb ran MiXCR on the 5' RACE reads. The sample lists hundreds of thousands of distinct CDR3 sequences; 23% were seen once. Sequencing input: PBMCs or a T cell subset sorted from them (not recorded which). The receptors come from an adult woman who had mild COVID-19 (a few samples of this study predate the infection). Cell type and time point are not known. Both conserved end residues are trimmed from each CDR3. The order of the fields is J gene, V gene, CDR3 protein.

TRBJ2-5 | TRBV7-9 | ASSSVSGKNWETQY
TRBJ2-1 | TRBV12-3/TRBV12-4 | ASSLSALTGTNNEQF
TRBJ1-2 | TRBV25-1 | ASSEDRGLRDGYT
TRBJ2-1 | TRBV12-5 | ASGLVTGGGPYNEQF
TRBJ1-2 | TRBV4-1 | ASSPEWTANYT
TRBJ1-2 | TRBV5-4 | ASSLRYGSSRGYT
TRBJ1-1 | TRBV7-9 | ASSPRQQTEAF
TRBJ2-1 | TRBV9 | ASSPRTSAYNEQF
TRBJ2-5 | TRBV7-9 | ASSSLRGEETQY
TRBJ2-5 | TRBV7-9 | ASSFARGILLQETQY
TRBJ2-7 | TRBV19 | ASSGTVSSYEQY
TRBJ1-1 | TRBV19 | ASSIVLNTEAF
TRBJ2-7 | TRBV6-4 | AKTGTSPSQY
TRBJ2-7 | TRBV6-2/TRBV6-3 | ASSYSGEGAYEQY
TRBJ2-3 | TRBV5-1 | ASSSPVVADTQY
TRBJ1-4 | TRBV4-2 | ASSLQEGGSGEKLF
TRBJ2-7 | TRBV6-2/TRBV6-3 | ASSLDRAEQY
TRBJ2-1 | TRBV7-9 | ASSLSSADNNEQF
TRBJ1-1 | TRBV5-6 | ASSQLKMDSRLEAF